These 19 T cell receptor beta chains share one sample of origin, sequenced in a study of blood T cells in healthy people across ages. The second PCR ran about 7 to 12 cycles with a sample-barcoded 5' primer and J-beta primers. TCRdb re-derived calls from the 5' RACE reads in MiXCR, one entry per CDR3 protein. The sample lists approximately 940,000 distinct CDR3 sequences; around 46% were seen once. Specimen: blood. All receptors come from a man aged 25-45 years in good health.

This clonotype has more than one count but fewer than ten. This chain joins TRBV7-8 and TRBJ1-5, with 9 bases aligning to TRBD1. After removal of 5 bases from V and 4 bases from J, the junction contained 18 bases not matched to a gene. The CDR3 length is 19 residues. Germline V gene lookup returns CDR1 SGHVS and CDR2 FQNEAQ. The CDR3 loop is CASSDRAGQGTGGNQPQHF. CDR3 nucleotides: TGTGCCAGCAGCGACCGCGCGGGACAGGGCACCGGCGGAAATCAGCCCCAGCATTTT.

The chain carries TRBV12-3 or TRBV12-4 and TRBJ2-3; 7 bases align to TRBD1. The CDR3 has 14 amino acids. The V segment lost 3 bases and the J segment 6 bases; nucleotides outside the gene matches: 6. The CDR3 DNA reads TGTGCCAGCAGTTTTGCGACAGGGTTGGATACGCAGTATTTT. It translates to CASSFATGLDTQYF.

V is TRBV5-1 and J is TRBJ1-1; no firm D call. V gave up 1 base and J gave up 4 bases, with 11 bases separating them. Germline lookup yields CDR1 SGHRS and CDR2 YFSETQ. The CDR3 is 14 amino acids. The CDR3 sequence: CASSLPGPGTEAFF. CDR3 DNA: TGCGCCAGCAGCTTGCCCGGACCGGGCACTGAAGCTTTCTTT.

The gene calls are TRBV7-9 and TRBJ2-4; TRBD1 aligns across 7 bases. The J call is doubtful: the DNA matches TRBJ2-7 better. CDR1 is SEHNR and CDR2 is FQNEAQ in the germline V gene (reference sequence). The CDR3 loop spans 15 amino acids. The CDR3 DNA is TGTGCCAGCAGCTTCGGGGACAGCGCTACCTACGAGCAGTACTTC. It specifies CASSFGDSATYEQYF.

The CDR3 nucleotides read TGTGCCAGCAGCCGACTAGCCCCGAGCTCTGGGGCCAACGTCCTGACTTTC. This gives the protein CASSRLAPSSGANVLTF. The chain employs TRBV13 and TRBJ2-6, with 7 positions matching TRBD2. The CDR3 is 17 amino acids. V lost 5 bases to trimming and J lost 0 bases; unmatched junction nucleotides: 7. In germline, CDR1 is PRHDT, CDR2 FYEKMQ (reference sequence).

The chain has TRBV15 and TRBJ1-1, with D tentatively TRBD1 (6 bases). V gave up 0 bases and J gave up 5 bases, with 19 bases separating them. Germline CDR1 is LNHNV and CDR2 is YYDKDF (reference sequence). The CDR3 is made up of 17 amino acids. CDR3 protein: CATSREGTGGRRTEAFF. The CDR3 DNA sequence: TGTGCCACCAGCAGAGAGGGTACGGGGGGCCGACGGACTGAAGCTTTCTTT.

The chain recombines TRBV12-3 or TRBV12-4 with TRBJ2-7; D remains ambiguous. The V gene lost 4 bases and the J gene lost 6 bases, with 10 bases spanning the gap. The CDR3 runs to 12 residues. CDR3 coding DNA: TGTGCCAGCAGTTCGGCAGGCCGCGAGCAGTACTTC. Amino acid sequence: CASSSAGREQYF.

The rearrangement links TRBV13 to TRBJ2-4; 7 nucleotides align to TRBD2. From germline, CDR1 is PRHDT and CDR2 FYEKMQ (reference sequence). This CDR3 has 16 residues. After removal of 3 bases from V and 1 base from J, the junction contained 6 bases not matched to a gene. The CDR3 loop is CASSLVGGMAKNIQYF. CDR3 DNA sequence: TGTGCCAGCAGCTTGGTCGGGGGGATGGCCAAAAACATTCAGTACTTC.

The chain employs TRBV20-1 and TRBJ2-5, with a possible D match to TRBD2 (6 bases). TRBJ2-7 matches the DNA end more closely, so the J call is doubtful. CDR1 is DFQATT and CDR2 is SNEGSKA in the germline V gene (reference sequence). This CDR3 is 15 amino acids long. CDR3 nucleotides: TGCAGTGCTAGAGACCCACTGCTAGCGAGATCCGAGCAGTACTTC. Translating it yields CSARDPLLARSEQYF.

V usage is TRBV4-1 and J usage is TRBJ1-2; 7 bases map to TRBD1. The V and J ends lost 0 bases and 8 bases, in that order; junction bases with no gene match: 9. Germline assignment: CDR1 MGHRA and CDR2 YSYEKL. The CDR3 totals 15 residues. This CDR3 reads CASSQDQGGAGGYTF. CDR3 coding DNA: TGCGCCAGCAGCCAAGATCAGGGGGGTGCCGGAGGCTACACCTTC.

The CDR3, as DNA: TGTGCCAGCAGCCAAGACAGGGTTCAGTACGAGCAGTACTTC. This translates into CASSQDRVQYEQYF. The chain couples TRBV5-4 to TRBJ2-7; TRBD1 aligns across 7 bases. The V gene's germline CDR1 is SGHNT and CDR2 YYREEE (reference sequence). There are 14 residues in the CDR3. Germline trimming cut 4 bases from V and 4 bases from J; bases unmatched to any gene: 8. Filled out from reference TRBV5-4 and TRBJ2-7, the complete variable domain reads ETGVTQSPTHLIKTRGQQVTLRCSSQSGHNTVSWYQQALGQGPQFIFQYYREEENGRGNFPPRFSGLQFPNYSSELNVNALELDDSALYLCASSQDRVQYEQYFGPGTRLTVT.

This clonotype appeared a single time. V usage is TRBV20-1 and J usage is TRBJ2-7, with 7 bases aligning to TRBD1. CDR1 and CDR2 from the germline V gene are DFQATT and SNEGSKA (reference sequence). J gave up 0 bases and V 6 bases, and 5 bases lay outside the gene matches. The CDR3 is made up of 13 amino acids. CDR3 sequence reads: CSALTGVSYEQYF. CDR3 coding DNA: TGCAGTGCACTTACAGGGGTCTCCTACGAGCAGTACTTC.

The chain links TRBV12-3 or TRBV12-4 to TRBJ2-1; 10 nucleotides match TRBD1. This CDR3 is 14 amino acids long. J gave up 9 bases and V 3 bases, and 5 bases lay outside the gene matches. The CDR3 sequence: CASSLGQGLTEQFF. The CDR3 DNA sequence: TGTGCCAGCAGTTTGGGACAGGGGTTGACTGAGCAGTTCTTC.

For this clonotype: One end of the junction is discordant with germline, which a read error may explain. This sequence joins TRBV27 and TRBJ2-3; a weak D match, TRBD2 (5 bases). This CDR3 is built from 16 residues. Germline V gives CDR1 MNHEY, CDR2 SMNVEV (reference sequence). For the CDR3, the DNA is TGTGCCAGCAGCTTATCGATGGGTAGGGAGACAGATACGCAGTATTTT. It translates to CASSLSMGRETDTQYF.

This clonotype showed up just once. The chain has TRBV7-9 and TRBJ2-1, with 7 bases identical to TRBD2. Germline V gene sequence: CDR1 SEHNR, CDR2 FQNEAQ (reference sequence). V shed 5 bases and J 7 bases; nucleotides not matched to a gene: 5. The CDR3 loop spans 13 amino acids. The CDR3 region is CASSAGEGNEQFF. The CDR3 bases are TGTGCCAGCAGCGCCGGGGAGGGGAATGAGCAGTTCTTC. The whole variable domain, remainder taken from reference TRBV7-9 and TRBJ2-1, is DTGVSQNPRHKITKRGQNVTFRCDPISEHNRLYWYRQTLGQGPEFLTYFQNEAQLEKSRLLSDRFSAERPKGSFSTLEIQRTEQGDSAMYLCASSAGEGNEQFFGPGTRLTVL.

A few counts support this clonotype. The genes are TRBV28 and TRBJ1-1; the D gene is possibly TRBD1 (6 bases). The CDR3 is 13 residues long. Germline V lookup: CDR1 MDHEN, CDR2 SYDVKM. For the CDR3, the DNA is TGTGCTACCAAGGACAGCATGAACACTGAAGCTTTCTTT. As protein: CATKDSMNTEAFF. Combining the CDR3 with reference TRBV28 and TRBJ1-1 gives the whole variable domain DVKVTQSSRYLVKRTGEKVFLECVQDMDHENMFWYRQDPGLGLRLIYFSYDVKMKEKGDIPEGYSVSREKKERFSLILESASTNQTSMYLCATKDSMNTEAFFGQGTRLTVV.

The CDR3 region has the DNA TGTGCCAGCAGCTTAGACTTGACAGCTTTCTTT. Protein product: CASSLDLTAFF. The chain is built from TRBV7-9 and TRBJ1-1; D uncertain. Germline V gene lookup returns CDR1 SEHNR and CDR2 FQNEAQ (reference sequence). This CDR3 is 11 amino acids long. With 1 base removed from V and 10 bases from J, the gap between germline ends came to 7 bases.

Regarding this clonotype: Its ends do not fully match the called genes, so a read error is possible. This sequence joins TRBV18 and TRBJ1-5; TRBD1 matches at 10 bases. This CDR3 has 17 amino acids. The germline gives CDR1 KGHSH, CDR2 LQKENI. The CDR3: CASSLGQGRGSNQAQHF. CDR3 DNA sequence: TGTGCCAGCTCACTGGGACAGGGGAGAGGTAGCAATCAGGCCCAGCATTTT.

The chain has TRBV19 and TRBJ2-3; unclear D gene. There are 15 residues in the CDR3. Germline V lookup: CDR1 LNHDA, CDR2 SQIVND (reference sequence). Trimming removed 6 bases at V and 0 bases at J, with 13 bases between. The CDR3, as DNA: TGTGCCAGTAGGATGTACTCCTCTAGCACAGATACGCAGTATTTT. This encodes CASRMYSSSTDTQYF.